The TCR beta chain described here comes from a study of cytotoxic CD8 clonotypes in ibrutinib-treated CLL. Study as a whole: Mean yields were around 260,000 productive templates and 80,000 to 95,000 productive rearrangements per sample.

Trimming took 6 bases from V and 2 from J, leaving 14 bases between them. Germline values: CDR1 MNHEY, CDR2 SMNVEV (reference sequence). The CDR3 covers 15 residues. Frozen-stored PBMCs produced around 2.2 micrograms of genomic DNA for TCR beta libraries. Using immunoSEQ multiplex PCR, the repertoire was profiled, and TCRdb retains in-frame clones only, with some absent. The table lists about 160,000 clones, roughly 86% of them singletons, with approximately 2% in the top ten. The V and J genes are TRBV27 and TRBJ2-1; D is tentatively TRBD1 or TRBD2 (6 bases each). The TCR was taken from a human donor with chronic lymphocytic leukemia. The sample here was PBMCs, taken after 12 months of ibrutinib treatment. The CDR3 loop reads CASSRLGGPYNEQFF. The CDR3 nucleotides read TGTGCCAGCAGCCGGTTGGGGGGCCCCTACAATGAGCAGTTCTTC.